This entry is about one TCR beta chain. Its antigen is undetermined. In the CD4+ fraction, cells were divided into CD45RA+ naive and CD45RA-negative memory subsets. The sample comes from a study of shared clonotypes between healthy human individuals. Study background: Per donor, CD8 memory used one plate, CD8 naive used two, CD4 memory used three and CD4 naive used three.

Whole-study findings and limits: Sampling covered blood only; tissue repertoires likely differ.

Trimming stripped 4 bases from V and 6 bases from J, with 14 bases between. Germline CDR1 PRHDT, CDR2 FYEKMQ (reference sequence). The CDR3 consists of 14 residues. Deep-level assay runs were performed. Data came from immunoSEQ multiplex PCR; TCRdb stores just in-frame clones and leaves some out. The sample consists of about 2.5 million clones, around 92% of them appearing once. The chain combines TRBV13 with TRBJ2-3; D not certain. Sequencing was carried out using naive CD4+ T cells from PBMCs. Regarding subset: CD45RA+ positively selected. This receptor was taken from a young man in good health. Some clones in this sample may be carry-over from other donors' samples. DNA of the CDR3: TGTGCCAGCAGCTCCGCCGGAATTAGTGATACGCAGTATTTT. Protein: CASSSAGISDTQYF. The full variable domain, in which reference TRBV13 and TRBJ2-3 provide the parts outside the CDR3, is AAGVIQSPRHLIKEKRETATLKCYPIPRHDTVYWYQQGPGQDPQFLISFYEKMQSDKGSIPDRFSAQQFSDYHSELNMSSLELGDSALYFCASSSAGISDTQYFGPGTRLTVL.